This T cell receptor (beta chain) was observed in a study of Ad26.COV2.S vaccination and SARS-CoV-2 variants. The CDR3 contains 16 residues. Trimming at V came to 1 base and at J to 6 bases, leaving 8 bases not matched to a gene. CDR1 and CDR2 (germline): SNHLY, FYNNEI. This clone has just one count. Assay used: immunoSEQ multiplex PCR; TCRdb lists only in-frame clones, some missing. In the table there are a few hundred thousand clones, 89% of which are singletons. Treatment denoted: 15 to 20 received Ad26.COV2.S at low or high dose, single or two shots; about five received placebo; per-sample allocation not given. The investigators took samples on day 63 after the first vaccine or placebo injection.

The sequence came from a person aged 18-60 years who received the Ad26.COV2.S COVID-19 vaccine or a placebo. The chain carries TRBV2 and TRBJ2-1; 8 nucleotides match TRBD1. The sequenced sample was peripheral blood, obtained in a trial of Ad26.COV2.S vaccine versus placebo. CDR3 residues: CASSEDQGARTNEQFF. In DNA, the CDR3 is TGTGCCAGCAGTGAAGATCAGGGGGCGCGAACCAATGAGCAGTTCTTC.